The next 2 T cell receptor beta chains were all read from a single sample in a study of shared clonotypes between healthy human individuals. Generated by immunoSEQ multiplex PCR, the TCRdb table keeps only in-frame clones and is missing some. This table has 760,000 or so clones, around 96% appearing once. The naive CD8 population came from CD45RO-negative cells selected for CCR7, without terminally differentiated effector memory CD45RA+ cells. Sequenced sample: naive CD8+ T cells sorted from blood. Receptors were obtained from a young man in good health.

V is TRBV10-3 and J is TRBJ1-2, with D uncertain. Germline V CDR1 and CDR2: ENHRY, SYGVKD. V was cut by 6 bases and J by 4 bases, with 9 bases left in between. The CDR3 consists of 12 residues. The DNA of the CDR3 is TGTGCCATCAGCCTAGACTTCTATGGCTACACCTTC. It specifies CAISLDFYGYTF.

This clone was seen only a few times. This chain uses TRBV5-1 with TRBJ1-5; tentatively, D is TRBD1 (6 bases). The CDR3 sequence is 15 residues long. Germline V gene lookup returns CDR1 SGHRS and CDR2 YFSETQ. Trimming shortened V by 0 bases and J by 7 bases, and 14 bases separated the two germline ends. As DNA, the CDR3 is TGCGCCAGCAGCTTGGCGGGGGGCGGACTCCAGCCCCAGCATTTT. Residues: CASSLAGGGLQPQHF.